A selection of T cell receptor beta chains follows, all from one sample in a study of T cell repertoires in cytomegalovirus infection. TCRdb reprocessed the reads with MiXCR, giving one entry per CDR3 protein. The table has about 570,000 distinct CDR3 sequences, approximately 40% seen once. For these TCRs, the target antigens are not known. This sample comprised cultured PBMCs, obtained from culture after CMV antigen stimulation. The receptors derive from a human donor in good health (CMV status not recorded). Some clones in this sample may be carry-over from other donors' samples. Both conserved end residues are part of each CDR3. Fields, in order: J gene, V gene, CDR3 protein.

J gene: TRBJ2-1
V gene: TRBV27
CDR3 protein: CASSLGISSYNEQFF

J gene: TRBJ1-4
V gene: TRBV6-1
CDR3 protein: CASSEWPAGDEKLFF

J gene: TRBJ2-7
V gene: TRBV28
CDR3 protein: CASSFLRPNEQYF

J gene: TRBJ1-1
V gene: TRBV25-1
CDR3 protein: CASDRGTEAFF

J gene: TRBJ1-6
V gene: TRBV12-3/TRBV12-4
CDR3 protein: CASRRLNSPLHF

J gene: TRBJ2-1
V gene: TRBV5-1
CDR3 protein: CASSLVAGADQEQFF

J gene: TRBJ2-6
V gene: TRBV7-8
CDR3 protein: CASSSGQISGANVLTF

J gene: TRBJ2-7
V gene: TRBV6-5
CDR3 protein: CASSYTGLRSSYEQYF

J gene: TRBJ2-5
V gene: TRBV12-3/TRBV12-4
CDR3 protein: CASSRSLAGAKETQYF

J gene: TRBJ2-3
V gene: TRBV20-1
CDR3 protein: CSAAQGSRTDTQYF

J gene: TRBJ1-1
V gene: TRBV9
CDR3 protein: CASSVVPGQGITEAFF

J gene: TRBJ1-2
V gene: TRBV12-3/TRBV12-4
CDR3 protein: CASSPDPRGYGYTF

J gene: TRBJ2-2
V gene: TRBV4-1
CDR3 protein: CASSQPRDSPVTNTGELFF

J gene: TRBJ2-3
V gene: TRBV19
CDR3 protein: CASSDGLAGGVSDTQYF

J gene: TRBJ1-1
V gene: TRBV7-2
CDR3 protein: CASSFREKTEAFF

J gene: TRBJ1-2
V gene: TRBV7-2
CDR3 protein: CASSPFIGIGGAGDTF

J gene: TRBJ1-1
V gene: TRBV18
CDR3 protein: CASSPFTARDTEAFF

J gene: TRBJ1-4
V gene: TRBV4-1
CDR3 protein: CASSQGTATNEKLFF

J gene: TRBJ1-4
V gene: TRBV12-3/TRBV12-4
CDR3 protein: CASGLRGRGEKLFF

J gene: TRBJ2-3
V gene: TRBV7-2
CDR3 protein: CASSLSSSTDTQYF

J gene: TRBJ2-4
V gene: TRBV29-1
CDR3 protein: CSVEESDKNIQYF

J gene: TRBJ2-2
V gene: TRBV7-6
CDR3 protein: CASSLIRGITGELFF

J gene: TRBJ1-5
V gene: TRBV7-6
CDR3 protein: CASSAEGGWQPQHF

J gene: TRBJ2-2
V gene: TRBV5-1
CDR3 protein: CASSLDQTNTGELFF

J gene: TRBJ2-5
V gene: TRBV29-1
CDR3 protein: CSVGAAIRGGTQYF

J gene: TRBJ2-1
V gene: TRBV27
CDR3 protein: CASSLRSSDSYNEQFF

J gene: TRBJ2-5
V gene: TRBV10-3
CDR3 protein: CAIRATSGGETQYF

J gene: TRBJ1-4
V gene: TRBV7-4
CDR3 protein: CASSLGPASDEKLFF

J gene: TRBJ2-7
V gene: TRBV7-8
CDR3 protein: CASSLGGTIAYEQYF

J gene: TRBJ2-3
V gene: TRBV4-3
CDR3 protein: CASSQLVTVDTQYF

J gene: TRBJ2-3
V gene: TRBV19
CDR3 protein: CASSALVAHTDTQYF

J gene: TRBJ2-1
V gene: TRBV29-1
CDR3 protein: CTWTDGYEQFF

J gene: TRBJ1-1
V gene: TRBV6-6
CDR3 protein: CASVYNGGGNTEAFF

J gene: TRBJ1-6
V gene: TRBV19
CDR3 protein: CASSMFQGVYSPLHF

J gene: TRBJ2-5
V gene: TRBV7-2
CDR3 protein: CASSAKLAGVHETQYF

J gene: TRBJ2-3
V gene: TRBV20-1
CDR3 protein: CSAPQRVGDTDTQYF

J gene: TRBJ2-5
V gene: TRBV7-2
CDR3 protein: CASSSGTSGGARETQYF

J gene: TRBJ2-7
V gene: TRBV7-2
CDR3 protein: CASSSSGGFYEQYF

J gene: TRBJ2-5
V gene: TRBV18
CDR3 protein: CASSPNREETQYF

J gene: TRBJ1-1
V gene: TRBV24-1
CDR3 protein: CATSEQPRGTEAFF

J gene: TRBJ2-7
V gene: TRBV27
CDR3 protein: CASSFRGGPEGYEQYF

J gene: TRBJ2-6
V gene: TRBV6-1
CDR3 protein: CASRESTGWPSGANVLTF

J gene: TRBJ1-1
V gene: TRBV7-2
CDR3 protein: CASSLQTDLNTEAFF

J gene: TRBJ2-7
V gene: TRBV11-2
CDR3 protein: CASSPWTSGSYEQYF

J gene: TRBJ2-3
V gene: TRBV5-8
CDR3 protein: CASSFHYRGSRASTDTQYF

J gene: TRBJ2-3
V gene: TRBV20-1
CDR3 protein: CSAKRADTQYF